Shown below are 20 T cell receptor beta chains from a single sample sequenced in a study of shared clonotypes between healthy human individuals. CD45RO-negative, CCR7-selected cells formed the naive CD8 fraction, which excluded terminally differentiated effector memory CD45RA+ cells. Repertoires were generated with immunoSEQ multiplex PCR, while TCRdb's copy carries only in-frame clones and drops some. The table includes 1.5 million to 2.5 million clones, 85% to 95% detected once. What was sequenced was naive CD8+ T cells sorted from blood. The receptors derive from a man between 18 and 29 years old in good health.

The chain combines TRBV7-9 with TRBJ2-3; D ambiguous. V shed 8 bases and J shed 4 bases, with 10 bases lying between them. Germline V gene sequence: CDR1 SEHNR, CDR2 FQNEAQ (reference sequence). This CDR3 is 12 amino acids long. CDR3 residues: CASLQIPDTQYF. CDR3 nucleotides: TGTGCCAGCCTCCAGATCCCAGATACGCAGTATTTT.

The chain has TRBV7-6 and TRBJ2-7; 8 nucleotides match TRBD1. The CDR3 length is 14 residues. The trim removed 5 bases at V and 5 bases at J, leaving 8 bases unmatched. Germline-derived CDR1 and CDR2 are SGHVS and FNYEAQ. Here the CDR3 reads CASSQRTGRDEQYF. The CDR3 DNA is TGTGCCAGCAGCCAACGGACAGGGCGCGACGAGCAGTACTTC.

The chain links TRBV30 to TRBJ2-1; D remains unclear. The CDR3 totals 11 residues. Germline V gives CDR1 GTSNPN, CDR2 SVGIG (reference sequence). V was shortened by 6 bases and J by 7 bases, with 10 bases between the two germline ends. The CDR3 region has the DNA TGTGCCTGTTTTAAGACTAATGAGCAGTTCTTC. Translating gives CACFKTNEQFF. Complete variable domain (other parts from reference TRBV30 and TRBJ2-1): SQTIHQWPATLVQPVGSPLSLECTVEGTSNPNLYWYRQAAGRGLQLLFYSVGIGQISSEVPQNLSASRPQDRQFILSSKKLLLSDSGFYLCACFKTNEQFFGPGTRLTVL.

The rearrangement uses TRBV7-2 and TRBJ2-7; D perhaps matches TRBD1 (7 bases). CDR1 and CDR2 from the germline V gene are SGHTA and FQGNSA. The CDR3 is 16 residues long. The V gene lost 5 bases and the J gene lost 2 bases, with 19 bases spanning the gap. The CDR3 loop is CASSLGSEGAAYEQYF. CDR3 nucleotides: TGTGCCAGCAGCCTCGGATCGGAGGGGGCTGCCTACGAGCAGTACTTC. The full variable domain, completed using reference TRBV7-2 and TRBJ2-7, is GAGVSQSPSNKVTEKGKDVELRCDPISGHTALYWYRQSLGQGLEFLIYFQGNSAPDKSGLPSDRFSAERTGGSVSTLTIQRTQQEDSAVYLCASSLGSEGAAYEQYFGPGTRLTVT.

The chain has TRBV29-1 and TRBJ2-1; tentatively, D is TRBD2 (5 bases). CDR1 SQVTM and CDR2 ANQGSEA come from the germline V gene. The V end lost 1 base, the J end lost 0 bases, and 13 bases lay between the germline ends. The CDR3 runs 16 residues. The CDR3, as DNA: TGCAGCGTTGAAGGTAAAAGGAGGAGCTCCTACAATGAGCAGTTCTTC. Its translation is CSVEGKRRSSYNEQFF.

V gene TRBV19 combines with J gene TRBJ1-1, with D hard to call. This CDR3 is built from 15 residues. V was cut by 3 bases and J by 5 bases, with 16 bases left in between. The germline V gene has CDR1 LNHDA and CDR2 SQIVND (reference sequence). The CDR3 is CASSMFGLSGTEAFF. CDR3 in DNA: TGTGCCAGTAGTATGTTCGGGCTCTCGGGGACTGAAGCTTTCTTT.

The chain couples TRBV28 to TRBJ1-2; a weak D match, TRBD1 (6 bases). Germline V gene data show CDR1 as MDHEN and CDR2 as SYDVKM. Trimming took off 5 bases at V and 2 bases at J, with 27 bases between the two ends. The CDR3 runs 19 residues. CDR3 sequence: CASSLKNRSLRGGNYGYTF. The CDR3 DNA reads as TGTGCCAGCAGTCTAAAGAACAGGAGCCTCCGAGGGGGAAACTATGGCTACACCTTC.

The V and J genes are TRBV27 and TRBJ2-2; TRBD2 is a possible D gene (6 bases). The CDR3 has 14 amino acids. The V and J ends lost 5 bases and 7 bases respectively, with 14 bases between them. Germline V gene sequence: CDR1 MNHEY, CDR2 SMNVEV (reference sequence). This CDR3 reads CASSGDLGGGELFF. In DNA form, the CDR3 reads TGTGCCAGCAGTGGGGACCTCGGGGGCGGGGAGCTGTTTTTT.

The chain's CDR3 is CASSLGTDLWRAFF. CDR3 nucleotides: TGTGCCAGTAGTTTGGGGACCGACCTCTGGCGAGCTTTCTTT. The chain links TRBV19 to TRBJ1-1, with a possible D match to TRBD1 (5 bases). Germline values: CDR1 LNHDA, CDR2 SQIVND (reference sequence). The CDR3 runs 14 residues. V lost 5 bases and J 10 bases, leaving 20 bases between the germline ends.

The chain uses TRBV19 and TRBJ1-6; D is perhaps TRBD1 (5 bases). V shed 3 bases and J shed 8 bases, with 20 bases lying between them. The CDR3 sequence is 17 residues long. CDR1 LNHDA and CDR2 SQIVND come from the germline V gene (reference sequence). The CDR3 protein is CASSMLGTGWMDSPLHF. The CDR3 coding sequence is TGTGCCAGTAGTATGTTAGGCACAGGCTGGATGGATTCACCCCTCCACTTT.

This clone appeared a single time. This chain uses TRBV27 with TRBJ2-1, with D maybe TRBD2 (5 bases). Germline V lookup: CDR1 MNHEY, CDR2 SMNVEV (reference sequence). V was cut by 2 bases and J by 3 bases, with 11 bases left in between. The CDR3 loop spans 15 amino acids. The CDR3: CASSLVGDNYNEQFF. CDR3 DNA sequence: TGTGCCAGCAGTTTAGTGGGAGATAACTACAATGAGCAGTTCTTC.

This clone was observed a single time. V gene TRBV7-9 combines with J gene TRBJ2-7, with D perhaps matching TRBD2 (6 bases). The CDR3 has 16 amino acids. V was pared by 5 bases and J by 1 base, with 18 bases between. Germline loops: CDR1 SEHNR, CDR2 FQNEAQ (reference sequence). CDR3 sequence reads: CASSPEGRAGSYEQYF. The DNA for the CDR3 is TGTGCCAGCAGCCCCGAGGGCAGGGCGGGGTCCTACGAGCAGTACTTC. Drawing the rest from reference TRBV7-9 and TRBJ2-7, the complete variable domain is DTGVSQNPRHKITKRGQNVTFRCDPISEHNRLYWYRQTLGQGPEFLTYFQNEAQLEKSRLLSDRFSAERPKGSFSTLEIQRTEQGDSAMYLCASSPEGRAGSYEQYFGPGTRLTVT.

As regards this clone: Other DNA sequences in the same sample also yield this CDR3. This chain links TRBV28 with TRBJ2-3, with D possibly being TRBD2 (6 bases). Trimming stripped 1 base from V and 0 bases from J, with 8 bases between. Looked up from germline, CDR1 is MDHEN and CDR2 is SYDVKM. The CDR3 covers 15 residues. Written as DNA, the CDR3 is TGTGCCAGCAGTTTATTCGGGAGCAGCACAGATACGCAGTATTTT. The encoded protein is CASSLFGSSTDTQYF.

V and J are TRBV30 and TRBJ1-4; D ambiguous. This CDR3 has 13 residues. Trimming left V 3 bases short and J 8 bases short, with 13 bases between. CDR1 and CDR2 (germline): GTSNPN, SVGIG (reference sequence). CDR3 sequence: CAWSAMEWEKLFF. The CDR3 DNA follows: TGTGCCTGGAGCGCTATGGAGTGGGAAAAACTGTTTTTT.

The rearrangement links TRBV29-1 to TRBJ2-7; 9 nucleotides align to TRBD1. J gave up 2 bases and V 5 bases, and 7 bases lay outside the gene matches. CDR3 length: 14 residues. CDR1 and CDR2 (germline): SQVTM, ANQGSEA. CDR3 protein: CSVYWTGVPYEQYF. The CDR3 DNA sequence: TGCAGCGTTTACTGGACAGGGGTTCCCTACGAGCAGTACTTC.

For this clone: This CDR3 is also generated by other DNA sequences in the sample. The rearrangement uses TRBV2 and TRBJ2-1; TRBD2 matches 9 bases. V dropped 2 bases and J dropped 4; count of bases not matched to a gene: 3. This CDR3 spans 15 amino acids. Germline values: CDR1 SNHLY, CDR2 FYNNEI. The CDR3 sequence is CASSERLAGYNEQFF. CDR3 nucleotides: TGTGCCAGCAGTGAAAGGCTAGCGGGATACAATGAGCAGTTCTTC.

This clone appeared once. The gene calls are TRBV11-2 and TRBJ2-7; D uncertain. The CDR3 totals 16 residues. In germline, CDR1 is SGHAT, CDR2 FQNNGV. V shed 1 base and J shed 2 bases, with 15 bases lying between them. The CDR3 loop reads CASSLVEEYAPYEQYF. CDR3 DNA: TGTGCCAGCAGCTTAGTAGAGGAATACGCCCCCTACGAGCAGTACTTC.

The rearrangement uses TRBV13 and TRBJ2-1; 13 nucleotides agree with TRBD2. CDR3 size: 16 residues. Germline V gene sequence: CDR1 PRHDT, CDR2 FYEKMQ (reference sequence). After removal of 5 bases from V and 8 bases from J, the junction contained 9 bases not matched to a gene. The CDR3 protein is CASSPRGTSGTHEQFF. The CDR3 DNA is TGTGCCAGCAGCCCTCGTGGGACTAGCGGGACCCATGAGCAGTTCTTC.

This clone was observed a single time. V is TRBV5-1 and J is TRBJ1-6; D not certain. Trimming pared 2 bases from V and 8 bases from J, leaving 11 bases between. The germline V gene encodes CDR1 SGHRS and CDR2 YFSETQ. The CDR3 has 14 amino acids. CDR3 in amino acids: CASSLGRHDSPLHF. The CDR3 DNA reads TGCGCCAGCAGCTTAGGCAGGCACGATTCACCCCTCCACTTT.

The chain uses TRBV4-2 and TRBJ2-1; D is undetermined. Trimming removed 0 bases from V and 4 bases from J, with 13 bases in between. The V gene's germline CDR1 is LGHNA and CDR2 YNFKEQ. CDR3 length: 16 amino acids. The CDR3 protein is CASSQEGQPIYNEQFF. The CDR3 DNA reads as TGTGCCAGCAGCCAAGAAGGGCAACCTATTTACAATGAGCAGTTCTTC.